These T cell receptor beta chains were read from a single sample in a study of CD8+CD57+ T cells in acquired aplastic anemia. TCRdb analysed the reads with MiXCR anew, one entry per CDR3 protein. The sample contains a few hundred thousand distinct CDR3 sequences, around 33% of which appear only once. What was sequenced was sorted CD4+, CD8+, or CD8+CD57+ T cells (not recorded which) from PBMCs. Every receptor here comes from a human donor with aplastic anemia. Each CDR3 is given with its conserved first and last residue. Fields, in order: J gene, clone size, V gene, D gene, CDR3 protein, CDR3 DNA. The D gene is left open where the match is weak. The size of a clone is reported for some rows only, either as once, few or many, or as a class for expanded clones.

J gene: TRBJ1-1
clone size: many
V gene: TRBV5-1
D gene: NA
CDR3 protein: CASRTQGYEAFF
CDR3 DNA: TGCGCCAGCAGGACTCAGGGTTATGAAGCTTTCTTT

J gene: TRBJ1-2
clone size: NA
V gene: TRBV6-2/TRBV6-3
D gene: TRBD1
CDR3 protein: CASRTGNGYGYTF
CDR3 DNA: TGTGCCAGCAGGACAGGGAATGGCTATGGCTACACCTTC

J gene: TRBJ2-3
clone size: many
V gene: TRBV9
D gene: TRBD2
CDR3 protein: CASSGLAGPPDTQYF
CDR3 DNA: TGTGCCAGCAGCGGACTAGCGGGACCCCCGGATACGCAGTATTTT

J gene: TRBJ2-7
clone size: many
V gene: TRBV4-2
D gene: NA
CDR3 protein: CASSQDEVGEQYF
CDR3 DNA: TGTGCCAGCAGCCAAGACGAGGTCGGGGAGCAGTACTTC

J gene: TRBJ1-4
clone size: NA
V gene: TRBV19
D gene: NA
CDR3 protein: CASSTYEKLFF
CDR3 DNA: TGTGCCAGTAGTACTTATGAAAAACTGTTTTTT

J gene: TRBJ1-3
clone size: NA
V gene: TRBV20-1
D gene: NA
CDR3 protein: CSARRTGSSGNTIYF
CDR3 DNA: TGCAGTGCTAGACGAACCGGGTCATCTGGAAACACCATATATTTT

J gene: TRBJ1-2
clone size: many
V gene: TRBV10-3
D gene: NA
CDR3 protein: CAITQEGLDGYTF
CDR3 DNA: TGTGCCATCACTCAAGAGGGGCTGGACGGCTACACCTTC

J gene: TRBJ1-3
clone size: few
V gene: TRBV7-2
D gene: TRBD1
CDR3 protein: CASSKAGQGVSGNTIYF
CDR3 DNA: TGTGCCAGCAGCAAAGCGGGACAGGGAGTTTCTGGAAACACCATATATTTT

J gene: TRBJ2-7
clone size: NA
V gene: TRBV6-5
D gene: NA
CDR3 protein: CASSYGSFGYEQYF
CDR3 DNA: TGTGCCAGCAGTTACGGTAGTTTCGGCTACGAGCAGTACTTC

J gene: TRBJ2-1
clone size: NA
V gene: TRBV7-3
D gene: NA
CDR3 protein: CASSLDRFYNEQFF
CDR3 DNA: TGTGCCAGCAGCTTAGACAGGTTCTACAATGAGCAGTTCTTC

J gene: TRBJ1-2
clone size: NA
V gene: TRBV15
D gene: TRBD1
CDR3 protein: CATSRDLQGEYYGYTF
CDR3 DNA: TGTGCCACCAGCAGAGATCTACAGGGGGAATATTATGGCTACACCTTC

J gene: TRBJ2-3
clone size: few
V gene: TRBV20-1
D gene: NA
CDR3 protein: CSARDRGAQYF
CDR3 DNA: TGCAGTGCTAGAGATAGGGGTGCGCAGTATTTT

J gene: TRBJ1-1
clone size: NA
V gene: TRBV19
D gene: TRBD1
CDR3 protein: CASSVSLDRGLSTEAFF
CDR3 DNA: TGTGCCAGTAGTGTCTCCCTGGACAGGGGGCTCAGCACTGAAGCTTTCTTT

J gene: TRBJ1-2
clone size: NA
V gene: TRBV7-8
D gene: NA
CDR3 protein: CASSLDSFTF
CDR3 DNA: TGTGCCAGCAGCTTAGATAGCTTCACCTTC

J gene: TRBJ1-4
clone size: NA
V gene: TRBV9
D gene: TRBD1
CDR3 protein: CASSVSPRGGQGDEKLFF
CDR3 DNA: TGTGCCAGCAGCGTCTCACCACGGGGGGGACAGGGGGATGAAAAACTGTTTTTT

J gene: TRBJ2-5
clone size: few
V gene: TRBV7-8
D gene: TRBD2
CDR3 protein: CASSLLLQRGGETQYF
CDR3 DNA: TGTGCCAGCAGCTTGTTGTTGCAGCGGGGGGGAGAGACCCAGTACTTC

J gene: TRBJ2-1
clone size: NA
V gene: TRBV20-1
D gene: TRBD2
CDR3 protein: CSARDPTSGSTNEQFF
CDR3 DNA: TGCAGTGCTAGAGACCCCACTAGCGGGAGTACGAATGAGCAGTTCTTC

J gene: TRBJ1-6
clone size: NA
V gene: TRBV28
D gene: NA
CDR3 protein: CASSAAGNNSPLHF
CDR3 DNA: TGTGCCAGCAGTGCCGCAGGAAATAATTCACCCCTCCACTTT

J gene: TRBJ2-7
clone size: NA
V gene: TRBV10-1
D gene: TRBD2
CDR3 protein: CASSEGLAGGRGFEQYF
CDR3 DNA: TGCGCCAGCAGTGAGGGACTAGCGGGAGGGCGTGGGTTTGAGCAGTACTTC

J gene: TRBJ2-7
clone size: many
V gene: TRBV20-1
D gene: NA
CDR3 protein: CSASRRTYEQYF
CDR3 DNA: TGCAGTGCTAGTCGACGGACCTACGAGCAGTACTTC

J gene: TRBJ2-1
clone size: NA
V gene: TRBV25-1
D gene: TRBD2
CDR3 protein: CASNRLAGVGNEQFF
CDR3 DNA: TGTGCCAGCAACAGATTAGCGGGAGTGGGGAATGAGCAGTTCTTC

J gene: TRBJ2-7
clone size: many
V gene: TRBV20-1
D gene: TRBD1
CDR3 protein: CSARGTGQGVYEQYF
CDR3 DNA: TGCAGTGCTAGAGGCACGGGACAGGGGGTGTACGAGCAGTACTTC